This T cell receptor beta chain was recovered during a study of cytomegalovirus exposure and HLA in healthy donors. Findings and limits, study-wide: Later analysis identified a missense DCLRE1C variant that was linked to TCR beta V- and J-gene trimming. Highest at DRB1 and lowest at HLA-C, TCR association rates differed among HLA loci in a later analysis. Sequencing likely generated an artifact that appeared as a cluster of highly shared sequence variants.

The CDR3 totals 13 residues. V gave up 7 bases and J gave up 5 bases; unmatched junction bases: 6. Germline CDR1 MNHEY, CDR2 SMNVEV (reference sequence). 60 Vbeta and 13 Jbeta primers were used in PCR. The table came from immunoSEQ multiplex PCR; TCRdb's copy has only in-frame clones and leaves some out. The table lists about 130,000 clones, 65% to 85% of them singletons. Worth noting for this clone: Its antigen is not known.

The sequencing sample was made of PBMCs. This chain links TRBV27 with TRBJ2-7; 9 nucleotides match TRBD2. The receptor was isolated from a man aged 50-59 years in good health and CMV-seronegative. This CDR3 is CASTSSGEDEQYF. DNA of the CDR3: TGTGCCAGCACGTCTAGCGGGGAGGACGAGCAGTACTTC.